These 25 T cell receptor beta chains originate from one sample sequenced in a study of Graves' ophthalmopathy and Graves' hyperthyroidism (dated by TCRdb to the late 2010s). Sequencing instrument: Illumina HiSeq 2000. For repertoire sequencing, TCR beta CDR3 regions were amplified from RNA transcripts. HTBI primers and the Qiagen OneStep RT-PCR kit were used in a first-round RT-PCR, which was followed by a second-round multiplex PCR, size selection and purification. Through fastp at Q25 and MiXCR, TCRdb rebuilt clones from the public reads, retaining in-frame beta chains. When rows share a CDR3 protein, they turn into one entry using the most common DNA and genes. A total of 600,000 to 950,000 distinct CDR3 sequences appear in this sample, 35% to 50% of them only once. The ten most abundant clones make up 44% of the sample. The material sequenced was peripheral blood. Source of these receptors: an adult man with Graves' ophthalmopathy.

V and J are TRBV7-2 and TRBJ2-7; D is unclear. The CDR3 totals 13 residues. Germline V gene lookup returns CDR1 SGHTA and CDR2 FQGNSA. V lost 3 bases and J lost 3, with 9 bases in between. This CDR3 is CASSFSPGYEQYF. The CDR3 bases are TGTGCCAGCAGCTTTAGCCCAGGCTACGAGCAGTACTTC.

The V gene is TRBV20-1, the J gene TRBJ2-5, with 16 positions matching TRBD2. The germline gives CDR1 DFQATT, CDR2 SNEGSKA (reference sequence). The CDR3 covers 18 residues. Unmatched junction bases numbered 13, after V lost 4 bases and J lost 5 bases. The CDR3 nucleotides are TGCAGTGCTACAGTTCGGGGGACTAGCGGGAGGGCCCTCGAGACCCAGTACTTC. Amino acid sequence: CSATVRGTSGRALETQYF.

As regards this clonotype: It is likely a read error, because the conserved phenylalanine at the end of the CDR3 is missing. The limits of the CDR3 on the DNA are not certain, so only TCRdb's listed CDR3 is given. The chain joins TRBV9 to TRBJ1-6; the table's D gene call, TRBD1, was not cross checked with the DNA. The CDR3 is 8 residues long, ends included. Germline-derived CDR1 and CDR2 are SGDLS and YYNGEE. CDR3 amino acids: CASSPAGG.

The gene calls are TRBV7-9 and TRBJ1-2, with D unclear. The CDR3 consists of 13 residues. Trimming took 5 bases from V and 2 from J, leaving 9 bases between them. The germline V gene has CDR1 SEHNR and CDR2 FQNEAQ (reference sequence). CDR3 DNA: TGTGCCAGCAGCCATCCAATGAACTATGGCTACACCTTC. This codes for CASSHPMNYGYTF. Looking up the rest from reference TRBV7-9 and TRBJ1-2 gives the full variable domain: DTGVSQNPRHKITKRGQNVTFRCDPISEHNRLYWYRQTLGQGPEFLTYFQNEAQLEKSRLLSDRFSAERPKGSFSTLEIQRTEQGDSAMYLCASSHPMNYGYTFGSGTRLTVV.

The chain uses TRBV19 and TRBJ1-4; a possible D gene is TRBD1 (6 bases). This CDR3 region has 14 residues. Germline V CDR1 and CDR2: LNHDA, SQIVND (reference sequence). V shed 7 bases and J shed 8 bases, with 17 bases lying between them. The CDR3 sequence is CASTIGGGEEKLFF. Here the CDR3 DNA reads TGTGCCAGTACCATCGGGGGGGGCGAGGAAAAACTGTTTTTT.

V is TRBV10-3 and J is TRBJ1-1, with D unresolved. CDR1 is ENHRY, CDR2 SYGVKD, per germline. Trimming removed 10 bases at V and 0 bases at J, with 12 bases between. This CDR3 contains 13 residues. The CDR3 loop is CATLRSMNTEAFF. In DNA, the CDR3 is TGTGCCACCCTCAGGTCCATGAACACTGAAGCTTTCTTT.

The CDR3 DNA follows: TGTGCCAGCAGTGACCGTGCTGGCGGGGGGCATTCACCCCTCCACTTT. This codes for CASSDRAGGGHSPLHF. The gene calls are TRBV6-4 and TRBJ1-6, with D possibly TRBD1 on 6 matching bases. The CDR3 is 16 residues long. Looked up from germline, CDR1 is MRHNA and CDR2 is SNTAGT. The V end lost 2 bases, the J end lost 8 bases, and 16 bases lay between the germline ends.

V gene TRBV29-1 combines with J gene TRBJ2-3; TRBD2 aligns across 12 bases. The CDR3 runs to 14 residues. The junction had 6 bases not matched to a gene; V was cut back by 6 bases and J by 5 bases. Per the germline V gene, CDR1 is SQVTM and CDR2 is ANQGSEA. CDR3 coding DNA: TGCAGCGTCCGGACTAGCGGGATAGTAGATACGCAGTATTTT. The encoded protein is CSVRTSGIVDTQYF.

This clonotype was counted between two and nine times. This chain links TRBV25-1 with TRBJ1-1, with D perhaps TRBD1 (5 bases). This CDR3 is built from 16 residues. CDR1 and CDR2 from the germline V gene are MGHDK and SYGVNS. Trimming took 6 bases from V and 3 from J, leaving 20 bases between them. DNA for the CDR3: TGTGCCAGCAGGCCGAGGCAGGGCCGTCGGTACACTGAAGCTTTCTTT. Translation: CASRPRQGRRYTEAFF.

V gene TRBV2 combines with J gene TRBJ2-5, with D possibly TRBD1 on 6 matching bases. CDR3 length: 14 residues. With 8 bases removed from V and 5 bases from J, the gap between germline ends came to 18 bases. The germline CDR1 and CDR2 sequences are SNHLY and FYNNEI. The CDR3 bases are TGTGCCAGCTGGGACAAGGGTAGGCAGGAGACCCAGTACTTC. Amino acid sequence: CASWDKGRQETQYF.

This clonotype has a handful of counts. J is TRBJ2-5 and V is TRBV4-1; tentative D call: TRBD2 (6 bases). From germline, CDR1 is MGHRA and CDR2 YSYEKL. V was cut by 0 bases and J by 5 bases, with 13 bases left in between. The CDR3 extends over 15 amino acids. In DNA form, the CDR3 reads TGCGCCAGCAGCCAAGAATCGGGAGTTTCGGAGACCCAGTACTTC. It is translated as CASSQESGVSETQYF.

Note on this clonotype: With a much larger clone just one base away, this may be a read error. The chain links TRBV7-6 to TRBJ1-5, with D perhaps matching TRBD1 (5 bases). This CDR3 region has 18 residues. The V gene's germline CDR1 is SGHVS and CDR2 FNYEAQ. CDR3 protein: CASSLVPPGGLSNRPQHF. The CDR3 nucleotides read TGTGCCAGCAGCTTAGTCCCGCCCGGGGGTTTGAGCAATCGGCCCCAGCATTTT. Full variable domain (rest looked up from reference TRBV7-6 and TRBJ1-5): GAGVSQSPRYKVTKRGQDVALRCDPISGHVSLYWYRQALGQGPEFLTYFNYEAQQDKSGLPNDRFSAERPEGSISTLTIQRTEQRDSAMYRCASSLVPPGGLSNRPQHFGDGTRLSIL.

This clonotype was observed many times. J is TRBJ2-7 and V is TRBV10-3, with a tentative D call TRBD2 (5 bases). Germline V gives CDR1 ENHRY, CDR2 SYGVKD. V shed 2 bases and J shed 3 bases, with 11 bases lying between them. The CDR3 runs to 14 residues. This chain's CDR3 is CAISESPSRYEQYF. CDR3 in DNA: TGTGCCATCAGTGAGAGTCCTAGCCGCTACGAGCAGTACTTC.

This clonotype was detected only a few times. The rearrangement joins TRBV6-4 to TRBJ2-7, with 11 bases identical to TRBD2. V lost 7 bases, J lost 3 bases, and 5 bases stayed unmatched. Germline-derived CDR1 and CDR2 are MRHNA and SNTAGT. The CDR3 length is 14 residues. The CDR3 DNA reads TGTGCCAGCAACAGACTAGCGGGGATCTACGAGCAGTACTTC. Its protein is CASNRLAGIYEQYF.

This clonotype has more than one count but fewer than ten. The rearrangement links TRBV9 to TRBJ1-2; 7 positions agree with TRBD1. Per the germline V gene, CDR1 is SGDLS and CDR2 is YYNGEE. Trimming took 5 bases from V and 4 from J; bases not matched to a gene: 8. This CDR3 comprises 14 residues. The CDR3 nucleotides are TGTGCCAGCAGTTATTCGACAGGGAGCTATGGCTACACCTTC. Amino acids: CASSYSTGSYGYTF.

This clonotype was recorded at least ten times. The chain joins TRBV10-3 to TRBJ1-6; possibly TRBD1 for D (5 bases). Per germline, CDR1 ENHRY and CDR2 SYGVKD. Between the trimmed V and J ends, which lost 3 bases and 10 bases, there was a span of 10 bases. CDR3 length: 13 residues. The CDR3 DNA reads as TGTGCCATCAGTGACAGGGAGGACTCACCCCTCCACTTT. Its protein is CAISDREDSPLHF.

This clonotype was observed at least ten times. The V call is TRBV19, the J call TRBJ1-5; 11 positions match TRBD1. The V segment lost 7 bases and the J segment 3 bases; nucleotides outside the gene matches: 11. Germline CDR1 is LNHDA and CDR2 is SQIVND (reference sequence). The CDR3 spans 17 residues. Here the CDR3 reads CASTWTGGVEDNQPQHF. In nucleotides, the CDR3 is TGTGCCAGTACATGGACAGGGGGCGTAGAAGACAATCAGCCCCAGCATTTT.

The rearrangement joins TRBV12-3 or TRBV12-4 to TRBJ2-7, with no clear D. This CDR3 is 12 amino acids long. V was cut by 5 bases and J by 7 bases, with 12 bases left in between. CDR3 DNA sequence: TGTGCCAGCAGTCCCCCAGGCTGGGAGCAGTACTTC. Protein product: CASSPPGWEQYF.

This rearrangement joins TRBV20-1 to TRBJ2-2, with D unclear. The length of the CDR3 is 13 residues. Germline V gene sequence: CDR1 DFQATT, CDR2 SNEGSKA (reference sequence). The V end lost 3 bases, the J end lost 0 bases, and 5 bases lay between the germline ends. Here the CDR3 reads CSASPANTGELFF. CDR3 in DNA: TGCAGTGCTAGTCCCGCGAACACCGGGGAGCTGTTTTTT.

This clonotype was picked up many times. The rearrangement uses TRBV29-1 and TRBJ1-2; perhaps TRBD1 as D (6 bases). Germline CDR1 is SQVTM and CDR2 is ANQGSEA. The V end was cut by 4 bases, the J end by 4 bases, with 28 bases between. The CDR3 has 18 residues. Here the CDR3 DNA reads TGCAGCGTTGGGGGCTCGCAACCCCCAGGACAGAGAGCCTATGGCTACACCTTC. Amino acid sequence: CSVGGSQPPGQRAYGYTF.

This chain links TRBV7-8 with TRBJ2-7, with D perhaps matching TRBD2 (5 bases). Trimming removed 6 bases at V and 6 bases at J, with 21 bases between. Germline lookup yields CDR1 SGHVS and CDR2 FQNEAQ. The CDR3 contains 15 residues. The CDR3, as DNA: TGTGCCAGCAGACTAGAGACGCAAGGAGCGTCCGAGCAGTACTTC. Amino acids: CASRLETQGASEQYF. The entire variable domain, with the rest obtained from reference TRBV7-8 and TRBJ2-7, is as follows: GAGVSQSPRYKVAKRGQDVALRCDPISGHVSLFWYQQALGQGPEFLTYFQNEAQLDKSGLPSDRFFAERPEGSVSTLKIQRTQQEDSAVYLCASRLETQGASEQYFGPGTRLTVT.

This clonotype has only a few counts. This chain links TRBV14 with TRBJ2-7; 7 bases are shared with TRBD1. CDR3 length equals 16 residues. With V trimmed by 4 bases and J by 4 bases, 13 bases remained unmatched. Germline V CDR1 and CDR2: SGHDN, FVKESK. The CDR3 is CASSLRIPQGRYEQYF. CDR3 nucleotides: TGTGCCAGCAGCCTTAGAATACCACAGGGGCGATACGAGCAGTACTTC. Full variable domain (remainder filled in from reference TRBV14 and TRBJ2-7): EAGVTQFPSHSVIEKGQTVTLRCDPISGHDNLYWYRRVMGKEIKFLLHFVKESKQDESGMPNNRFLAERTGGTYSTLKVQPAELEDSGVYFCASSLRIPQGRYEQYFGPGTRLTVT.

The table lists this clonotype with a few counts. It may be a read error: a sequence one base away is much more abundant. The chain carries TRBV7-9 and TRBJ1-5; 8 bases agree with TRBD1. The junction had 5 bases not matched to a gene; V was cut back by 1 base and J by 6 bases. The CDR3 spans 15 residues. Germline V lookup: CDR1 SEHNR, CDR2 FQNEAQ (reference sequence). Here the CDR3 reads CASSLGTGMSQPQHF. The DNA for the CDR3 is TGTGCCAGCAGCTTAGGGACAGGGATGAGTCAGCCCCAGCATTTT.

This clonotype was recorded many times. The V gene is TRBV29-1, the J gene TRBJ2-7; TRBD2 matches 13 bases. V was clipped by 2 bases and J by 0 bases; unmatched bases: 1. CDR1 and CDR2 from the germline V gene are SQVTM and ANQGSEA. The CDR3 runs 15 residues. Here the CDR3 DNA reads TGCAGCGTTGAACGGACTAGCGGGAGCTCCTACGAGCAGTACTTC. As protein: CSVERTSGSSYEQYF.

This clonotype was picked up a small number of times. This rearrangement joins TRBV5-1 to TRBJ2-5; 10 nucleotides align to TRBD2. The CDR3 contains 19 residues. The germline CDR1 and CDR2 sequences are SGHRS and YFSETQ. V trimming: 4 bases; J trimming: 5 bases; junction bases outside the gene matches: 20. The CDR3 is CASSTAGTASGRGGETQYF. DNA for the CDR3: TGCGCCAGCAGCACCGCCGGGACAGCTAGCGGGAGAGGGGGGGAGACCCAGTACTTC.